This T cell receptor beta chain comes out of a study of blood T cell repertoires in COVID-19. Study in general: Researchers got acute and convalescent COVID-19 samples from the United States, Italy and Spain.

Repertoires were generated with immunoSEQ multiplex PCR, while TCRdb's copy carries only in-frame clones and drops some. This table holds about 250,000 clones, about 89% found once. Material for sequencing was peripheral blood. This sequence originates from a woman aged 60-75 years who had recovered from COVID-19.

CDR3 sequence reads: CASSGTGGYYGYTF. The CDR3 nucleotides read TGTGCCAGCAGCGGGACAGGGGGTTACTATGGCTACACCTTC. This chain joins TRBV2 and TRBJ1-2; 11 nucleotides align to TRBD1. The CDR3 loop spans 14 amino acids. CDR1 is SNHLY, CDR2 FYNNEI, per germline. With V trimmed by 6 bases and J by 3 bases, 3 bases remained unmatched.